Each of the 13 T cell receptor beta chains below was sequenced from the same sample in a study of T cells expressing NK-cell markers. From the 5' RACE reads, TCRdb lists one entry per CDR3 protein and no DNA. This sample's table has roughly 180,000 distinct CDR3 sequences. The sample taken for sequencing was blood T cells: a sorted CD56 or NKG2C T cell subset, CD4+ or CD8+ T cells, or bulk PBMC T cells (not recorded which). The receptors here all came from a woman between 18 and 70 years old in good health.

The CDR3 loop reads CAISGDRAAGYTF. The chain recombines TRBV10-3 with TRBJ1-2; TCRdb's D gene call, TRBD1, goes unchecked for lack of DNA. The germline CDR1 and CDR2 sequences are ENHRY and SYGVKD. This CDR3 is 13 amino acids long.

The chain combines TRBV5-1 with TRBJ2-2. CDR3 length equals 13 residues. The germline V gene has CDR1 SGHRS and CDR2 YFSETQ. This CDR3 reads CASSLAGTGELFF.

The genes are TRBV28 and TRBJ2-1; TCRdb's assignment of TRBD2 cannot be checked, as there is no DNA. CDR1 is MDHEN, CDR2 SYDVKM, per germline. This CDR3 has 15 amino acids. CDR3 region: CASRERGGLYNEQFF.

The J gene is TRBJ2-6, the V gene TRBV18. The CDR3 runs to 16 residues. Per germline, CDR1 KGHSH and CDR2 LQKENI. The CDR3 loop is CASSPQGATGANVLTF.

The gene calls are TRBV5-1 and TRBJ2-3; TCRdb selects TRBD2, and the lack of DNA leaves this call unchecked. CDR3 length: 17 amino acids. CDR1 and CDR2 (germline): SGHRS, YFSETQ. The CDR3 here is CASSSLASGGAVDTQYF. The variable domain in full, completed from reference TRBV5-1 and TRBJ2-3, reads KAGVTQTPRYLIKTRGQQVTLSCSPISGHRSVSWYQQTPGQGLQFLFEYFSETQRNKGNFPGRFSGRQFSNSRSEMNVSTLELGDSALYLCASSSLASGGAVDTQYFGPGTRLTVL.

The chain carries TRBV7-9 and TRBJ1-1; lacking DNA, the TRBD1 call made by TCRdb goes unchecked. Germline V gene sequence: CDR1 SEHNR, CDR2 FQNEAQ (reference sequence). The length of the CDR3 is 14 residues. The chain's CDR3 is CASSSGQGALGAFF. Based on the CDR3 plus reference TRBV7-9 and TRBJ1-1, the full variable domain is DTGVSQNPRHKITKRGQNVTFRCDPISEHNRLYWYRQTLGQGPEFLTYFQNEAQLEKSRLLSDRFSAERPKGSFSTLEIQRTEQGDSAMYLCASSSGQGALGAFFGQGTRLTVV.

V and J are TRBV19 and TRBJ1-1; TCRdb lists TRBD1, though no DNA is available to test this call. The V gene's germline CDR1 is LNHDA and CDR2 SQIVND (reference sequence). The CDR3 consists of 15 residues. CDR3 in amino acids: CASSIVAGMNTEAFF.

The rearrangement uses TRBV7-9 and TRBJ2-2. CDR1 and CDR2 (germline): SEHNR, FQNEAQ (reference sequence). This CDR3 comprises 14 residues. CDR3 residues: CASSQGRYTGELFF.

The chain carries TRBV29-1 and TRBJ2-3. The CDR3 is 14 amino acids. CDR1 and CDR2 from the germline V gene are SQVTM and ANQGSEA. CDR3 protein: CSVVGLAGTDTQYF.

The V and J genes are TRBV7-2 and TRBJ1-1; TCRdb proposes TRBD1, but this gene call is untestable without DNA. CDR1 SGHTA and CDR2 FQGNSA come from the germline V gene. This CDR3 spans 15 amino acids. The CDR3 loop reads CASSLEGTRAAEAFF. The full variable domain, with the rest looked up from reference TRBV7-2 and TRBJ1-1, is GAGVSQSPSNKVTEKGKDVELRCDPISGHTALYWYRQSLGQGLEFLIYFQGNSAPDKSGLPSDRFSAERTGGSVSTLTIQRTQQEDSAVYLCASSLEGTRAAEAFFGQGTRLTVV.

V is TRBV29-1 and J is TRBJ1-2; lacking DNA, the TRBD1 call made by TCRdb goes unchecked. The germline gives CDR1 SQVTM, CDR2 ANQGSEA. The CDR3 contains 13 residues. The CDR3 protein is CSVDPGVAYGYTF. Full variable domain (remainder filled in from reference TRBV29-1 and TRBJ1-2): SAVISQKPSRDICQRGTSLTIQCQVDSQVTMMFWYRQQPGQSLTLIATANQGSEATYESGFVIDKFPISRPNLTFSTLTVSNMSPEDSSIYLCSVDPGVAYGYTFGSGTRLTVV.

The chain has TRBV18 and TRBJ2-1; TCRdb selects TRBD2, and the lack of DNA leaves this call unchecked. This CDR3 contains 16 residues. Germline values: CDR1 KGHSH, CDR2 LQKENI. The CDR3 loop is CASSPGTSGSRNEQFF.

This CDR3 is CASSESRTGMNTEAFF. The chain joins TRBV2 to TRBJ1-1; TCRdb designates TRBD1, a call that cannot be tested without DNA. Germline-derived CDR1 and CDR2 are SNHLY and FYNNEI. The CDR3 runs 16 residues.